The rows below give T cell receptor beta chains drawn from one sample of a study of vaccination effects on CD4 cells after COVID-19. TCRdb's copy holds only in-frame clones and misses some; the assay was immunoSEQ multiplex PCR. The table shows about 61,000 clones, with more than 70% occurring only once. No cognate antigen is known for these TCRs. The material was CD4+ T cells from PBMCs cultured with HCoV-229E spike peptides, obtained after COVID-19 vaccination. The receptors were sampled from a human donor who received a COVID-19 vaccine. Both conserved end residues are part of each CDR3. The D gene is left open where the match is weak. Size is omitted from some rows. Given values are once, few, many or a class for expanded clones.

CDR3nt	CDR3aa	j_gene	v_gene	abundance	d_gene
TGTGCCAGCAGCCTCCGGGGGGTTCAGGGAGGACTGTTTTTT	CASSLRGVQGGLFF	TRBJ1-4	TRBV3-1/TRBV3-2	.	.
TGCGCCAGCAGCCAAGACGCTAGCGGGGGGGTCGCGCTGTTCTTC	CASSQDASGGVALFF	TRBJ2-1	TRBV4-1	few	TRBD2
TGTGCCTGGAGCCGCTCCTATGAAAAACTGTTTTTT	CAWSRSYEKLFF	TRBJ1-4	TRBV30	few	.
TGCGCCAGCAGCCAAGAGACCACAGGAGACACTGAAGCTTTCTTT	CASSQETTGDTEAFF	TRBJ1-1	TRBV4-1	medium-sized	.
TGTGCCAGCAGCGTAGGCCGCAAGGGCAGCACAGATACGCAGTATTTT	CASSVGRKGSTDTQYF	TRBJ2-3	TRBV9	.	.
TGTGCCAGCAGCCTTTACACCGGGGAGCTGTTTTTT	CASSLYTGELFF	TRBJ2-2	TRBV12-3/TRBV12-4	.	.
TGCGCCAGCGGCCCCGGGACAGGGTGGGAAAAACTGTTTTTT	CASGPGTGWEKLFF	TRBJ1-4	TRBV5-1	.	TRBD1
TGTGCCACCAGCACTGGGACAGGGGGGAAGGCAGATACGCAGTATTTT	CATSTGTGGKADTQYF	TRBJ2-3	TRBV15	.	TRBD1
TGTGCCAGCAGCTTAAATCAGGGAGCATGGTATGGCTACACCTTC	CASSLNQGAWYGYTF	TRBJ1-2	TRBV7-2	.	.
TGTGCCAGAAGCTTTCAGGGACTCTCAGATACGCAGTATTTT	CARSFQGLSDTQYF	TRBJ2-3	TRBV5-3	few	.
TGTGCCAGCAGCTTTGACCTCGGGACGATTGAAGCTTTCTTT	CASSFDLGTIEAFF	TRBJ1-1	TRBV7-2	few	.
TGTGCCAGCAGTTTCGGGGGAATAATGAGGCAGTTCTTC	CASSFGGIMRQFF	TRBJ2-1	TRBV12-3/TRBV12-4	.	.
TGTGCCAGCAGGTTTTTTGGGGGCACTCAGCCCCAGCATTTT	CASRFFGGTQPQHF	TRBJ1-5	TRBV28	.	.
TGCAGTGCTCGGGGACCTGAAAAACTGTTTTTT	CSARGPEKLFF	TRBJ1-4	TRBV20-1	.	.
TGTGCCAGCAGTTACAGGGAAAGCTATGGCTACACCTTC	CASSYRESYGYTF	TRBJ1-2	TRBV6-6	.	.
TGTGCCTGGAGCGGACTAGCGGGGGGGCAGGAGACCCAGTACTTC	CAWSGLAGGQETQYF	TRBJ2-5	TRBV30	.	TRBD2
TGTGCCACCTTGCAGGGGGCCGGCACTGAAGCTTTCTTT	CATLQGAGTEAFF	TRBJ1-1	TRBV2	.	TRBD1
TGTGCCACCAGTGATGGGGGTAGAACTCCCCATGGCTACACCTTC	CATSDGGRTPHGYTF	TRBJ1-2	TRBV24-1	.	.
TGTGCCAGCAGTGCCGACAGGGTCACTGAAGCTTTCTTT	CASSADRVTEAFF	TRBJ1-1	TRBV6-6	.	TRBD1
TGCGCCAGCAGCTTGGAGGAGGGAAGGAACACCGGGGAGCTGTTTTTT	CASSLEEGRNTGELFF	TRBJ2-2	TRBV5-1	.	.
TGTGCTAGTGGCCTCGGACAGGGTGGAATGGAGACCCAGTACTTC	CASGLGQGGMETQYF	TRBJ2-5	TRBV12-5	.	TRBD1
TGTGCCAGCTCACCGACGGCCGGTGGCTACACCTTC	CASSPTAGGYTF	TRBJ1-2	TRBV18	.	.
TGTGCCAGCAGCTTAGGGACAGGGTGGAACACCGGGGAGCTGTTTTTT	CASSLGTGWNTGELFF	TRBJ2-2	TRBV7-2	.	TRBD1
TGTGCCAGCAGCTTTAGGGATCAGCCCCAGCATTTT	CASSFRDQPQHF	TRBJ1-5	TRBV7-9	.	.
TGTGCCAGCTCACCACCGGTTGGTGTCGGAAACACCATATATTTT	CASSPPVGVGNTIYF	TRBJ1-3	TRBV18	few	.
TGTGCCAGCAGCCATGGGAGGAACTATGGCTACACCTTC	CASSHGRNYGYTF	TRBJ1-2	TRBV12-3/TRBV12-4	.	.
TGTGCCAGCCTCGGGGACAGAAGAAACACCATATATTTT	CASLGDRRNTIYF	TRBJ1-3	TRBV28	.	TRBD1
TGTGCCAGCAGTTACCGTGGGGCCGGCTCCTACAATGAGCAGTTCTTC	CASSYRGAGSYNEQFF	TRBJ2-1	TRBV6-2/TRBV6-3	.	.
TGTGCCAGCAGCTCACAGGGGGTGAACACTGAAGCTTTCTTT	CASSSQGVNTEAFF	TRBJ1-1	TRBV7-3	.	TRBD1
TGTGCCAGCAGCTCCGACAGGTACCAAGAGACCCAGTACTTC	CASSSDRYQETQYF	TRBJ2-5	TRBV5-4	once	.